This TCR beta chain was obtained from a study of blood T cell repertoires in COVID-19. Study details: Acute-phase and convalescent COVID-19 samples originated in the United States, Italy and Spain.

Assay used: immunoSEQ multiplex PCR; TCRdb lists only in-frame clones, some missing. This table has over 110,000 clones, 70% to 85% appearing once. The CDR3 loop spans 12 amino acids. Germline V gene sequence: CDR1 SGDLS, CDR2 YYNGEE. V lost 3 bases, J lost 6 bases, and 8 bases lay in between. The source material was peripheral blood. This TCR came from a man in his sixties with acute or convalescent COVID-19. V is TRBV9 and J is TRBJ2-3, with D unclear. The CDR3 region has the DNA TGTGCCAGCAGCGCGACACGGGATACGCAGTATTTT. The encoded protein is CASSATRDTQYF. The full variable domain, with the rest looked up from reference TRBV9 and TRBJ2-3, is DSGVTQTPKHLITATGQRVTLRCSPRSGDLSVYWYQQSLDQGLQFLIQYYNGEERAKGNILERFSAQQFPDLHSELNLSSLELGDSALYFCASSATRDTQYFGPGTRLTVL.